This TCR beta chain was obtained from a study of shared clonotypes between healthy human individuals. About this clone itself: The antigen is undetermined.

The V gene's germline CDR1 is WNHNN and CDR2 SYGVQD (reference sequence). The CDR3 is 15 amino acids. Trimming removed 1 base at V and 2 bases at J, with 12 bases between. Findings and limits, study-wide: Relative to clonotypes present in all four donors, those not shared had lower generation probabilities.

Donors were Caucasian adults residing in Nashville, Tennessee, USA. It was across several immunoSEQ plates that each subset's genomic DNA was evenly split. The method was immunoSEQ multiplex PCR; TCRdb's version includes in-frame clones alone and lacks a portion of them. The sample consists of 2,100,000 or so clones, 95% of them appearing once. Sequencing was carried out using naive CD4+ T cells sorted from blood. Subset of the sample: CD45RA+ positively selected. J is TRBJ2-7 and V is TRBV10-1, with D unclear. The TCR sequence derives from a man between 18 and 35 years old in good health. The CDR3 here is CASSEFGEGAYEQYF. The CDR3 nucleotides read TGCGCCAGCAGTGAGTTTGGGGAAGGAGCCTACGAGCAGTACTTC.